A single T cell receptor beta chain is shown here with its context. Its binding antigen is unknown. Base-call qualities are not available, and no considerably larger clone is one nucleotide away. The data are from a study of cytotoxic CD8 clonotypes in ibrutinib-treated CLL (dated by TCRdb to the early 2020s). Study-level background: The cohort included approximately 15 treatment-naive and some twelve relapsed/refractory patients; roughly 17 were IGHV unmutated. Partial responses were observed in about 24 patients and complete responses in 2; after a median follow-up of around 68 months, remission was maintained in 15 or so patients and progression was observed in approximately twelve. The response samples were drawn at a median of 12 months into treatment, with a range of roughly 6 to 40 months. On average, each sample had 255,043 productive templates and approximately 100,000 productive rearrangements. Longitudinal samples were available for about 30% of the roughly 90 trial participants. Cryopreserved peripheral blood mononuclear cells were collected before treatment, at response, and at either disease progression or sustained remission. Every sample from remission and from progressive disease was obtained while the patients were still on ibrutinib.

Reading the label with the study, this specimen's time point is: progressive disease on ibrutinib. Approximately 2 micrograms of genomic DNA were extracted from cryopreserved PBMCs for TCR beta library preparation. Longitudinal blood samples from CLL patients on ibrutinib monotherapy underwent high-throughput TCR beta sequencing. The patients were enrolled in a single-center, open-label phase 2 trial of ibrutinib monotherapy. The goal of deep resolution MiSeq sequencing was a depth between 1 in 1 million and 1 in 200,000 T cells, and coverage averaged 10x per clonotype. The immunoSEQ hsTCRB Kit was used to generate the TCR beta libraries. In the paper's pipeline: The data were analyzed with ImmunoSEQ Analyzer and ImmunoSEQ Data Assistant, and V, D and J gene assignments followed IMGT definitions. Clonality, which ranges from 0 to 1, was calculated as one minus the normalized Shannon entropy of productive rearrangement frequencies. Public clonotype analysis was restricted to overrepresented clonotypes comprising at least 0.05% of each patient's repertoire. Approximately 14 age-matched healthy donor repertoires from immuneACCESS served as clonality controls. TCRdb mirrors the immuneACCESS table, restricted to in-frame sequences. Some clones are absent from its copies; in checked studies, under half trace to an unresolved V gene, and the reason for the others is unknown. D and trimming come from the DNA, and the V and J calls and clone size come from that table. The sample data list roughly 40,000 clones, and about two thirds of these were observed just once. Under 8% of the sample is held by the ten biggest clonotypes.

Between the V and J ends, shortened by 5 bases and 1 base respectively, the junction contains 12 bases. CDR1 and CDR2, looked up from the germline V gene, are SGHTA and FQGNSA. From the cysteine through the phenylalanine, the CDR3 covers 14 amino acids. CDR3 DNA is the only sequence kept; it has 42 bases, read in frame from the first base. The investigation overall reported the following: At ibrutinib response clonality went up, during sustained remission it held steady, and at progression it dropped back toward baseline. Lymph node repertoires were not examined, and the timing of sampling was not matched between patients in sustained remission and those whose disease progressed. Baseline clonality was found to be higher than that of age-matched healthy donors and was strongly correlated with circulating CD8+ T-cell counts. Public clonotypes were found to be uncommon and were observed to contract or remain stable during treatment; the increase in clonality was shown to reflect expansion of private clonotypes at ibrutinib response.

The sample was PBMCs, taken at disease progression, from a patient treated with ibrutinib. The sequence derives from a human donor with chronic lymphocytic leukemia. The sequence joins TRBV7-2 to TRBJ2-7; matching of 6 bases hints at TRBD1 as the D gene. The bases are TGTGCCAGCAGCCCTAACAGGGTTTCCTACGAGCAGTACTTC. It is translated as CASSPNRVSYEQYF.